Sequencing of this T cell receptor (beta chain) was carried out in a study of human T cells and chemical hapten exposure. Germline loops: CDR1 MNHEY, CDR2 SMNVEV (reference sequence). V was cut by 1 base and J by 3 bases, with 18 bases left in between. The length of the CDR3 is 17 residues. TCRdb re-analysed the RACE reads in MiXCR, keeping a single row per CDR3 protein. The sample shows approximately 370,000 distinct CDR3 sequences, around 5.5% of them seen only once. Study findings and constraints: There was no change with DPC sensitization in TCRs above 1 in 1000 frequency. Healthy people's immune response may differ from that of the donors, who had alopecia.

This clonotype was recorded at least ten times. The antigen is undetermined. Specified time point: pre-sensitization, week 0. Treatment here: therapeutic diphenylcyclopropenone sensitization with weekly scalp DPC. Phlebotomy was performed prior to application of every patch test. Sequenced material: whole blood, taken in connection with sensitization to the hapten diphenylcyclopropenone (DPC). This TCR derives from a woman in her late teens or twenties with alopecia areata. Some clones in this sample may be carry-over from other donors' samples. The chain links TRBV27 to TRBJ1-2; D is perhaps TRBD1 (5 bases). In DNA form, the CDR3 reads TGTGCCAGCAGTTTATATGTAGGGCCAGGGCAGGACTATGGCTACACCTTC. It codes for CASSLYVGPGQDYGYTF.